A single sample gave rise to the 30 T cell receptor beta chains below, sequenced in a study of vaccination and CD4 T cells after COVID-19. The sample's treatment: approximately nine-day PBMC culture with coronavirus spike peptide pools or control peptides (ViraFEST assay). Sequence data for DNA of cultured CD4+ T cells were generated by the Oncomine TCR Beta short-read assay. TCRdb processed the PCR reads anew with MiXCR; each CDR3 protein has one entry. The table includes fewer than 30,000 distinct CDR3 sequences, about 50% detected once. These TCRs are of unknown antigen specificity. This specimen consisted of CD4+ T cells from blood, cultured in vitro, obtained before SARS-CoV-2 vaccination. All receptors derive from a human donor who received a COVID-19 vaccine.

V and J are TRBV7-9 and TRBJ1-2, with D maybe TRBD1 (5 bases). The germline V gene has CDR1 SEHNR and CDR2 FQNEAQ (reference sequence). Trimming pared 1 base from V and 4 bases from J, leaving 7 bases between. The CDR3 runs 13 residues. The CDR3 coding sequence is TGTGCCAGCAGCTTAGGACAGACCTATGGCTACACCTTC. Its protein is CASSLGQTYGYTF.

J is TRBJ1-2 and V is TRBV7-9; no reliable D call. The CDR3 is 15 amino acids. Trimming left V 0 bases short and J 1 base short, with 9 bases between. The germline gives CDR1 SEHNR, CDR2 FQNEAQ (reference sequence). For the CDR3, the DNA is TGTGCCAGCAGCTTAGCGTGGGCAGATAACTATGGCTACACCTTC. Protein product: CASSLAWADNYGYTF. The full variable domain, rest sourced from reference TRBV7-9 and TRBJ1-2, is DTGVSQNPRHKITKRGQNVTFRCDPISEHNRLYWYRQTLGQGPEFLTYFQNEAQLEKSRLLSDRFSAERPKGSFSTLEIQRTEQGDSAMYLCASSLAWADNYGYTFGSGTRLTVV.

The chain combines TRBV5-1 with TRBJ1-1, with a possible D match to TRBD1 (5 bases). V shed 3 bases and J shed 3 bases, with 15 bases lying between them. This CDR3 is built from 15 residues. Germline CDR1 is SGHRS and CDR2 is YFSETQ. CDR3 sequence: CASSSWDDGDTEAFF. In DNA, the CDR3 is TGCGCCAGCAGCTCGTGGGACGATGGGGACACTGAAGCTTTCTTT.

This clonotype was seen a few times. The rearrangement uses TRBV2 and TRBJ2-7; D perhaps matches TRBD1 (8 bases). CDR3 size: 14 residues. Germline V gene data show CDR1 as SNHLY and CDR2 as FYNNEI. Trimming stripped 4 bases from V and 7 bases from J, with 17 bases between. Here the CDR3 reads CASSGYNRGGEQYF. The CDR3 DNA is TGTGCCAGCAGTGGCTATAACAGGGGGGGGGAGCAGTACTTC.

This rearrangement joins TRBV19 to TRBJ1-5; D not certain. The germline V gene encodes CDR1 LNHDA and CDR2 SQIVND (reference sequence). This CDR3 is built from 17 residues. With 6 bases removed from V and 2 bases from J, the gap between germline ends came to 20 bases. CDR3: CASSPTGRIRGNQPQHF. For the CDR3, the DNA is TGTGCCAGTAGCCCGACGGGCCGGATTCGGGGCAATCAGCCCCAGCATTTT.

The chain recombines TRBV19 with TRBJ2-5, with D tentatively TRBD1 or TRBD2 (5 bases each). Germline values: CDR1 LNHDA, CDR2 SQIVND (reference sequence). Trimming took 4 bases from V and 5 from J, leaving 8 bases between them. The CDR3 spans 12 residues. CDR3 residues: CASSKWGETQYF. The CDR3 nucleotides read TGTGCCAGTAGTAAGTGGGGGGAGACCCAGTACTTC.

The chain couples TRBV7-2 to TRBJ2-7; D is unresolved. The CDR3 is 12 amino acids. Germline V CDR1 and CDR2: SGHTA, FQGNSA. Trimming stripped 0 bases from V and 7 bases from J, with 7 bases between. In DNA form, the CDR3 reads TGTGCCAGCAGCTTAGCGCATCAGGAGCAGTACTTC. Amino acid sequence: CASSLAHQEQYF.

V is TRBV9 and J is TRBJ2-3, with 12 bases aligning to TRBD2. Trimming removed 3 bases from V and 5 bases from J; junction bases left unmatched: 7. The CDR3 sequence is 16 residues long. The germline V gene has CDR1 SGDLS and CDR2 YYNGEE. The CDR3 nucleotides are TGTGCCAGCAGCGACCTGACTAGCGGGGGAGGAGATACGCAGTATTTT. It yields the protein CASSDLTSGGGDTQYF.

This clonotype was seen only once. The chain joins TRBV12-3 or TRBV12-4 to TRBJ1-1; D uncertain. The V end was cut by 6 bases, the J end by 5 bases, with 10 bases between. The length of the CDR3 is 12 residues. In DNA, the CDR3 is TGTGCCAGCAGCCTTGTAGGGACTGAAGCTTTCTTT. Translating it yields CASSLVGTEAFF.

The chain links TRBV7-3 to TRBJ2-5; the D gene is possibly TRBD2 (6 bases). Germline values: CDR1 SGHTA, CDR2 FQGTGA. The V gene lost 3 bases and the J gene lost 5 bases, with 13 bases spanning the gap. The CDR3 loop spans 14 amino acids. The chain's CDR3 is CASSFGGARETQYF. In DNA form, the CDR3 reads TGTGCCAGCAGCTTCGGCGGGGCCCGGGAGACCCAGTACTTC.

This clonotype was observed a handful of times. As DNA, the CDR3 is TGTGCCAGCAGCCCCGGGGGGGTGAACACTGAAGCTTTCTTT. This sequence encodes CASSPGGVNTEAFF. V usage is TRBV6-1 and J usage is TRBJ1-1, with a weak D call TRBD1 (5 bases). The germline V gene has CDR1 MNHNS and CDR2 SASEGT. The CDR3 length is 14 residues. V lost 6 bases to trimming and J lost 0 bases, with 11 bases between them.

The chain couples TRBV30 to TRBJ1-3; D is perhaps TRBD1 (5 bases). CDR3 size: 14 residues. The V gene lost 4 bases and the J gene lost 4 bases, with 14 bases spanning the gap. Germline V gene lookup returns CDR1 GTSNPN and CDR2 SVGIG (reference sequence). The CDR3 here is CAWMPGALGNTIYF. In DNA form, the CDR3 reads TGTGCCTGGATGCCCGGGGCTCTAGGAAACACCATATATTTT.

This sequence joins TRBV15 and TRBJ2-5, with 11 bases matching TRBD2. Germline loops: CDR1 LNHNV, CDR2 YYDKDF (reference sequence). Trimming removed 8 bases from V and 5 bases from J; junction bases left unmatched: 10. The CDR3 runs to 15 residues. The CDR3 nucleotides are TGTGCCACCCAGGAGACTAGCGGGGTTAGGGAGACCCAGTACTTC. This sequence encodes CATQETSGVRETQYF.

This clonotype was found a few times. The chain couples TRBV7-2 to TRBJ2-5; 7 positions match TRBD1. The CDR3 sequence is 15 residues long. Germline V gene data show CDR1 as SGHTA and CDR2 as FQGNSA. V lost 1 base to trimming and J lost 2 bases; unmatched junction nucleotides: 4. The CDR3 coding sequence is TGTGCCAGCAGCTTAGGACAGGGTACACAAGAGACCCAGTACTTC. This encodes CASSLGQGTQETQYF.

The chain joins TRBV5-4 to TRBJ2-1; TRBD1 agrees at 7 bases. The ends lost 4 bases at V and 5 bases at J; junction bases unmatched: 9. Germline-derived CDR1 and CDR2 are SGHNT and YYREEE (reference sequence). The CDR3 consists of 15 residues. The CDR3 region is CASSLAGTDHNEQFF. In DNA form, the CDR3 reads TGTGCCAGCAGCCTAGCCGGGACAGATCACAATGAGCAGTTCTTC.

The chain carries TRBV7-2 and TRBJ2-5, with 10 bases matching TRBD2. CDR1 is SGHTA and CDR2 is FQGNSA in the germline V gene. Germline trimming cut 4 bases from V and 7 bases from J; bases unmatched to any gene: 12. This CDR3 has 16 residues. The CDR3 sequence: CASSSLFERGGGTQYF. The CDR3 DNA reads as TGTGCCAGCAGCTCCCTTTTTGAGCGGGGGGGCGGGACCCAGTACTTC.

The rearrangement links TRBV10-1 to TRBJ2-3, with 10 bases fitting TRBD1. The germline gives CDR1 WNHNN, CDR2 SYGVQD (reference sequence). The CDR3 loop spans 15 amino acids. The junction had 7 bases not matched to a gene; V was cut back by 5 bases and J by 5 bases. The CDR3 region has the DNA TGCGCCAGCAGTCCCCCGGGACAGGGGAGAGATACGCAGTATTTT. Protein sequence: CASSPPGQGRDTQYF.

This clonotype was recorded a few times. CDR3 residues: CASSRGGGNQPQHF. In DNA form, the CDR3 reads TGTGCCAGCAGTCGTGGCGGGGGGAATCAGCCCCAGCATTTT. This chain links TRBV6-1 with TRBJ1-5; maybe TRBD1 (5 bases). V was cut by 5 bases and J by 4 bases, with 12 bases left in between. There are 14 residues in the CDR3. From germline, CDR1 is MNHNS and CDR2 SASEGT.

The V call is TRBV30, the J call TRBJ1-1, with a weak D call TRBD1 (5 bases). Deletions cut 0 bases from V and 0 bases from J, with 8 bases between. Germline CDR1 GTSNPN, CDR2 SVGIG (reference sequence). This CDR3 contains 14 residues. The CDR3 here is CAWSVDSLNTEAFF. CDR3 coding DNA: TGTGCCTGGAGTGTCGACAGTTTGAACACTGAAGCTTTCTTT.

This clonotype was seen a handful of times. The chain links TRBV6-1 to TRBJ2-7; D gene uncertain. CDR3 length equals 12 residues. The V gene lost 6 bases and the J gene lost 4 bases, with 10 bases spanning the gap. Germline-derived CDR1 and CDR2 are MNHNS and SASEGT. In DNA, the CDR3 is TGTGCCAGCAGAACACATTCATACGAGCAGTACTTC. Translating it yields CASRTHSYEQYF.

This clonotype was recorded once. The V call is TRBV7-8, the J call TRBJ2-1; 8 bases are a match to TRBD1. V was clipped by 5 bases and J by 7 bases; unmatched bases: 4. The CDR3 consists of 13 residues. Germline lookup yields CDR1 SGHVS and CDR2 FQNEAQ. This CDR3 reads CASSTDRENEQFF. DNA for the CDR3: TGTGCCAGCAGCACGGACAGGGAAAATGAGCAGTTCTTC.

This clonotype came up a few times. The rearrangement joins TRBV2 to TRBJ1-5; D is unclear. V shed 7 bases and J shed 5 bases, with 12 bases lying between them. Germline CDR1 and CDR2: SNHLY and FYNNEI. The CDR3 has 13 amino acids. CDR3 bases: TGTGCCAGCACAATCGTGGTAGATCAGCCCCAGCATTTT. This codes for CASTIVVDQPQHF.

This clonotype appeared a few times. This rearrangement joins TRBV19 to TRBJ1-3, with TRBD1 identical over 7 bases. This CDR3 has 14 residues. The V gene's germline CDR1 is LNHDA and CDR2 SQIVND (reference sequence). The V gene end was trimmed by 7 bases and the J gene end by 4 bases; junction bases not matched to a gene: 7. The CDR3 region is CASTRGDWGNTIYF. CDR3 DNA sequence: TGTGCCAGTACCAGGGGGGACTGGGGAAACACCATATATTTT. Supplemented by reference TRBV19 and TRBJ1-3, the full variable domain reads DGGITQSPKYLFRKEGQNVTLSCEQNLNHDAMYWYRQDPGQGLRLIYYSQIVNDFQKGDIAEGYSVSREKKESFPLTVTSAQKNPTAFYLCASTRGDWGNTIYFGEGSWLTVV.

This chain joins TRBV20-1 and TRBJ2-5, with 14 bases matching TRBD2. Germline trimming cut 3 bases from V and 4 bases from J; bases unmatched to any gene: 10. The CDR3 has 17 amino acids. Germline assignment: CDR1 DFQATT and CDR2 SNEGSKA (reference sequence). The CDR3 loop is CSASPGLAGGFLETQYF. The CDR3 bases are TGCAGTGCTAGTCCTGGACTAGCGGGGGGTTTTTTAGAGACCCAGTACTTC.

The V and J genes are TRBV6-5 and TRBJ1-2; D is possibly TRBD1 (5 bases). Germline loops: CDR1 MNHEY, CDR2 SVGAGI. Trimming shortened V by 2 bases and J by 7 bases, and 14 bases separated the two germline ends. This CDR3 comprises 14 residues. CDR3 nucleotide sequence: TGTGCCAGCAGTTACATTAGTCAGGGCAGTGGCTACACCTTC. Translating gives CASSYISQGSGYTF.

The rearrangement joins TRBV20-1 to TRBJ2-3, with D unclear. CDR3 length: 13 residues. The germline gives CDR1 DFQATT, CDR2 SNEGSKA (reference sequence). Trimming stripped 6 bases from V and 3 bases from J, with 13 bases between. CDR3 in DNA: TGCAGTGCGAACCGTTGGAGTACAGATACGCAGTATTTT. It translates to CSANRWSTDTQYF.

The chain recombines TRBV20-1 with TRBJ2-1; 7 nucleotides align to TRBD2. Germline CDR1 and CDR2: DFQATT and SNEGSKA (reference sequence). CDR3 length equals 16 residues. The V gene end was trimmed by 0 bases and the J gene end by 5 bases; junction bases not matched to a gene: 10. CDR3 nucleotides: TGCAGTGCTAGAGATCGTTCGACTAGCATACACAATGAGCAGTTCTTC. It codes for CSARDRSTSIHNEQFF.

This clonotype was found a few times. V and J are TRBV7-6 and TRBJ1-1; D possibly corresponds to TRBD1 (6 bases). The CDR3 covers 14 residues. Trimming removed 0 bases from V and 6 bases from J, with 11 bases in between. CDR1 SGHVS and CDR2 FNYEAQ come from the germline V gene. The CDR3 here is CASSLAGGGAEAFF. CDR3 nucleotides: TGTGCCAGCAGCTTAGCAGGGGGTGGGGCTGAAGCTTTCTTT.

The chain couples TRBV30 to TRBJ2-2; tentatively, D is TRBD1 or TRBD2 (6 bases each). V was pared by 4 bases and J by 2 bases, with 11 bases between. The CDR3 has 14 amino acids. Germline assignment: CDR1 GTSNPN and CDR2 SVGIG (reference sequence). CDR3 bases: TGTGCCTGGAATACAGGGACTAACACCGGGGAGCTGTTTTTT. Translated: CAWNTGTNTGELFF.

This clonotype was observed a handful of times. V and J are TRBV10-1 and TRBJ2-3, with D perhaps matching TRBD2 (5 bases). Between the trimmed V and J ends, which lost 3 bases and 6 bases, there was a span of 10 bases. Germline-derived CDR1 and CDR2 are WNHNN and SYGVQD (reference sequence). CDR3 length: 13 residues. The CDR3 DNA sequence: TGCGCCAGCAGTGACTCCCTAGCCGATACGCAGTATTTT. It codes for CASSDSLADTQYF.